The present entry profiles one TCR beta chain with its context. This entry belongs to a study of cytomegalovirus exposure and HLA in healthy donors. With 60 Vbeta and 13 Jbeta primers, the PCR was carried out. Assay used: immunoSEQ multiplex PCR; TCRdb lists only in-frame clones, some missing. The table has 150,000 to 200,000 clones, just under 80% seen once. This receptor was identified in a man aged 18 to 30 in good health and CMV-seropositive. Sequencing input: PBMCs.

The CDR3 region has the DNA TGTGCCAGCAGTGATTCCCTGGGCAGCTCTGGAAACACCATATATTTT. This translates into CASSDSLGSSGNTIYF. The chain uses TRBV6-1 and TRBJ1-3; D gene ambiguous. Trimming removed 3 bases at V and 0 bases at J, with 12 bases between. Looked up from germline, CDR1 is MNHNS and CDR2 is SASEGT. The CDR3 runs to 16 residues.